A selection of T cell receptor beta chains follows, all from one sample in a study of T-cell reconstitution after alpha-beta-depleted transplantation in children. TCRdb ran MiXCR on the PCR reads and lists one entry per CDR3 protein. The data contain about 980,000 distinct CDR3 sequences, about 30% of them singletons. The starting material was PBMCs, mostly from graft donor cells, obtained 360 days after TCRalphabeta/CD19-depleted stem cell transplant. The receptor set was obtained from a boy younger than two who had a stem cell transplant for SCID, so the T cells may come from the graft donor. Both conserved end residues are part of each CDR3. The order of the fields is clone size, J gene, V gene, D gene, CDR3 DNA, CDR3 protein. D genes are given only for firm matches. The size entry is marked missing in some rows and otherwise reads once, few, many or a size class.

size: many; J: TRBJ2-5; V: TRBV5-1; D: TRBD1; DNA: TGTGCCAGCAGCCCCCGGACAGGTGGGGAGACCCAGTACTTC; CDR3: CASSPRTGGETQYF
size: -; J: TRBJ2-2; V: TRBV6-1; D: TRBD1; DNA: TGTGCCAGCAGTAAACGACAGGGGGCGGATTTGAACACCGGGGAGCTGTTTTTT; CDR3: CASSKRQGADLNTGELFF
size: -; J: TRBJ2-7; V: TRBV7-9; D: TRBD1; DNA: TGTGCCAGCAGCTCTACAGGGGCGGGCGAGCAGTACTTC; CDR3: CASSSTGAGEQYF
size: -; J: TRBJ2-2; V: TRBV6-5; D: -; DNA: TGTGCCAGCAGTTACACGGCAGAACAAACCGGGGAGCTGTTTTTT; CDR3: CASSYTAEQTGELFF
size: few; J: TRBJ2-7; V: TRBV12-3/TRBV12-4; D: -; DNA: TGTGCCAGCAGTTTAATGGCAGGGCCTGGAGACGAGCAGTACTTC; CDR3: CASSLMAGPGDEQYF
size: -; J: TRBJ2-3; V: TRBV7-8; D: -; DNA: TGTGCCAGCAGCTCCCCCGACAGTTGGTTGGGGGATACGCAGTATTTT; CDR3: CASSSPDSWLGDTQYF
size: -; J: TRBJ1-2; V: TRBV20-1; D: TRBD1; DNA: TGCAGTGCACTACCATCAGGGGGGATGGGGGTTTACACCTTC; CDR3: CSALPSGGMGVYTF
size: few; J: TRBJ2-3; V: TRBV10-3; D: TRBD2; DNA: TGTGCCATCAGTGAGTCGACCCGGGGGACTAGCGGGGGACGGGATACGCAGTATTTT; CDR3: CAISESTRGTSGGRDTQYF
size: few; J: TRBJ2-4; V: TRBV28; D: -; DNA: TGTGCCAGCAGCACCCAGGGAAAGGGGAAAAACATTCAGTACTTC; CDR3: CASSTQGKGKNIQYF
size: once; J: TRBJ1-6; V: TRBV4-1; D: -; DNA: TGCGCCAGCAGCCGGGCGGGAAGCTCCTATAATTCACCCCTCCACTTT; CDR3: CASSRAGSSYNSPLHF
size: few; J: TRBJ2-2; V: TRBV6-6; D: -; DNA: TGTGCCAGCAGGGCGAACACCGGGGAGCTGTTTTTT; CDR3: CASRANTGELFF
size: -; J: TRBJ2-7; V: TRBV12-3/TRBV12-4; D: TRBD1; DNA: TGTGCCAGCAGTTTAGCGGACAGGGGGCGCCCCTACGAGCAGTACTTC; CDR3: CASSLADRGRPYEQYF
size: many; J: TRBJ2-7; V: TRBV3-1; D: -; DNA: TGTGCCAGCAGCCAAGCGGGGTCGACTTACGAGCAGTACTTC; CDR3: CASSQAGSTYEQYF
size: many; J: TRBJ2-3; V: TRBV11-2; D: TRBD2; DNA: TGTGCCAGCAGCCTCCGACTAGCGGGGGCGAGAACAGATACGCAGTATTTT; CDR3: CASSLRLAGARTDTQYF
size: few; J: TRBJ1-4; V: TRBV28; D: TRBD1; DNA: TGTGCCAGCAGTTTAAGGACAGGGCAAGGGAATGAAAAACTGTTTTTT; CDR3: CASSLRTGQGNEKLFF
size: -; J: TRBJ2-6; V: TRBV25-1; D: -; DNA: TGTGCCAGCAGTGAATCGTTAGGGACGGTTAGCTCTGGGGCCAACGTCCTGACTTTC; CDR3: CASSESLGTVSSGANVLTF
size: -; J: TRBJ2-2; V: TRBV5-1; D: -; DNA: TGCGCCAGCAGCTTGCCCTCGGCCATCAGTCCCGGGGAGCTGTTTTTT; CDR3: CASSLPSAISPGELFF
size: -; J: TRBJ1-1; V: TRBV3-1; D: -; DNA: TGTGCCAGCAGCCAATTCCGCTCATTTGGGACTCTCGCTGAAGCTTTCTTT; CDR3: CASSQFRSFGTLAEAFF
size: -; J: TRBJ2-2; V: TRBV7-6; D: -; DNA: TGTGCCACTCGACGGATCACCGGGGAGCTGTTTTTT; CDR3: CATRRITGELFF
size: -; J: TRBJ2-3; V: TRBV24-1; D: TRBD1; DNA: TGTGCCACCAGTGAACAGTCAGGGGGTAGCACAGATACGCAGTATTTT; CDR3: CATSEQSGGSTDTQYF
size: -; J: TRBJ2-1; V: TRBV27; D: -; DNA: TGTGCCAGCAGTTTCAGCGCTCTAGAGCGGGCCTACAATGAGCAGTTCTTC; CDR3: CASSFSALERAYNEQFF
size: -; J: TRBJ1-3; V: TRBV12-3/TRBV12-4; D: -; DNA: TGTGCCAGCAGCCGGAGGTACTCTGGAAACACCATATATTTT; CDR3: CASSRRYSGNTIYF
size: -; J: TRBJ2-3; V: TRBV12-5; D: -; DNA: TGTGCTAGTGGTTTTGAAGTTTCCAGCACAGATACGCAGTATTTT; CDR3: CASGFEVSSTDTQYF
size: -; J: TRBJ2-3; V: TRBV25-1; D: -; DNA: TGTGCCAGCAGTGAATGGTCGGGGCTGGACACAGATACGCAGTATTTT; CDR3: CASSEWSGLDTDTQYF
size: -; J: TRBJ2-2; V: TRBV5-1; D: -; DNA: TGCGCCAGCAGCCTAAAGACAGTGAGGAACACCGGGGAGCTGTTTTTT; CDR3: CASSLKTVRNTGELFF
size: -; J: TRBJ2-2; V: TRBV20-1; D: TRBD1; DNA: TGCAGTGCCTGGGACAGGGGGACCGGGGAGCTGTTTTTT; CDR3: CSAWDRGTGELFF
size: -; J: TRBJ2-2; V: TRBV28; D: TRBD1; DNA: TGTGCCAGCAGTTACAGGGGAAACGGGGAGCTGTTTTTT; CDR3: CASSYRGNGELFF
size: -; J: TRBJ2-5; V: TRBV18; D: -; DNA: TGTGCCAGCTCACCGGCGCGGGTCGATGAGACCCAGTACTTC; CDR3: CASSPARVDETQYF
size: -; J: TRBJ2-5; V: TRBV12-3/TRBV12-4; D: -; DNA: TGTGCCAGCAGTTCGGAACTCGGAGAGACCCAGTACTTC; CDR3: CASSSELGETQYF